This is a list of T cell receptor beta chains from one sample in a study of T cell responses to AZD1222 COVID-19 vaccine. TCRdb's table, derived via immunoSEQ multiplex PCR, lists solely in-frame clones and lacks some. The sample includes 150,000 or so clones, approximately 89% of them seen just once. Sequencing was performed on peripheral blood, taken 28 days after the second AZD1222 dose. These receptors originate from an adult who received the AZD1222 COVID-19 vaccine. The CDR3 runs from the conserved cysteine through the conserved F or W. Each record gives: J gene, V gene, clone size, D gene, CDR3 DNA, CDR3 protein. A D gene is named only where the DNA matches it firmly. Clone size is stated in some rows and not others, as once, few, many or a class when expanded.

J: TRBJ2-1; V: TRBV10-2; size: .; D: TRBD2; DNA: TGCGCCAGCAGTGTGGAGGGAGGGTCCAATGAGCAGTTCTTC; CDR3: CASSVEGGSNEQFF
J: TRBJ2-7; V: TRBV2; size: .; D: TRBD2; DNA: TGTGCCAGCAGTGTCCTAGCGGCCTACGAGCAGTACTTC; CDR3: CASSVLAAYEQYF
J: TRBJ2-3; V: TRBV5-1; size: .; D: TRBD1; DNA: TGCGCCAGCAGCTTGAGGGGGCTAGGCACAGATACGCAGTATTTT; CDR3: CASSLRGLGTDTQYF
J: TRBJ2-5; V: TRBV7-2; size: .; D: TRBD2; DNA: TGTGCCAGCAGTTTTAGCGGGGTTCAAGAGACCCAGTACTTC; CDR3: CASSFSGVQETQYF
J: TRBJ1-6; V: TRBV21-1; size: .; D: .; DNA: TGTGCCAGCAGCAAAGTGGGACAGGGTTGCAATTCACCCCTCCACTTT; CDR3: CASSKVGQGCNSPLHF
J: TRBJ2-7; V: TRBV7-2; size: .; D: .; DNA: TGTGCCAGCAGCTTAGGAGGGACACTCCATTACGAGCAGTACTTC; CDR3: CASSLGGTLHYEQYF
J: TRBJ2-5; V: TRBV5-4; size: .; D: .; DNA: TGTGCCAGCAGCTTGCACAGGGGGGGGGCGTCGTTAGAGACCCAGTACTTC; CDR3: CASSLHRGGASLETQYF
J: TRBJ2-3; V: TRBV11-2; size: .; D: TRBD1; DNA: TGTGCCAGCAGCTTGGGGACAGGGGGCTCAGATACGCAGTATTTT; CDR3: CASSLGTGGSDTQYF
J: TRBJ2-1; V: TRBV7-6; size: .; D: .; DNA: TGTGCCAGCAGCGATGACGGCAACCCCTACAATGAGCAGTTCTTC; CDR3: CASSDDGNPYNEQFF
J: TRBJ2-3; V: TRBV3-1/TRBV3-2; size: .; D: TRBD2; DNA: TGTGCCAGCAGCCAAGGAAGACTAGCGGGAGGGCCAATGGATACGCAGTATTTT; CDR3: CASSQGRLAGGPMDTQYF
J: TRBJ2-3; V: TRBV9; size: .; D: .; DNA: TGTGCCAGCAGCGTAGCTTCCCTTACAGATACGCAGTATTTT; CDR3: CASSVASLTDTQYF
J: TRBJ2-7; V: TRBV7-2; size: .; D: TRBD2; DNA: TGTGCCAGCAGCTTAGGAGGGAGGGGATACTACGAGCAGTACTTC; CDR3: CASSLGGRGYYEQYF
J: TRBJ1-4; V: TRBV7-9; size: .; D: TRBD1; DNA: TGTGCCAGCAGCTTAAGGGGGGGACAGACTACAACTAATGAAAAACTGTTTTTT; CDR3: CASSLRGGQTTTNEKLFF
J: TRBJ1-2; V: TRBV2; size: .; D: TRBD1; DNA: TGTGCCAGCAGCAGGATTTCGGACAGGGTCTATGGCTACACCTTC; CDR3: CASSRISDRVYGYTF
J: TRBJ1-6; V: TRBV4-3; size: .; D: .; DNA: TGCGCCAGCAGCCAAGATCTGGGCGGGCCCGGGGGTTATTCACCCCTCCACTTT; CDR3: CASSQDLGGPGGYSPLHF
J: TRBJ1-6; V: TRBV15; size: .; D: .; DNA: TGTGCCACCAGCAGAGTGGCGGGGCAAGGGAATTCACCCCTCCACTTT; CDR3: CATSRVAGQGNSPLHF
J: TRBJ1-1; V: TRBV5-1; size: .; D: .; DNA: TGCGCCAGCAGCTTGTCGAGCCAGAACACTGAAGCTTTCTTT; CDR3: CASSLSSQNTEAFF
J: TRBJ1-3; V: TRBV19; size: .; D: TRBD1; DNA: TGTGCCAGTAGGAGTGGGACAGGCGGAAACACCATATATTTT; CDR3: CASRSGTGGNTIYF
J: TRBJ1-6; V: TRBV3-1/TRBV3-2; size: once; D: TRBD1; DNA: TGTGCCAGCAGCCAAGGATGGGGCCGGGACAGCCTTAATTCACCCCTCCACTTT; CDR3: CASSQGWGRDSLNSPLHF
J: TRBJ2-4; V: TRBV21-1; size: .; D: .; DNA: TGTGCCAGCAGCAAAGTGGGGCAGGGATTGTCCAAAAACATTCAGTACTTC; CDR3: CASSKVGQGLSKNIQYF
J: TRBJ1-4; V: TRBV7-9; size: .; D: .; DNA: TGTGCCAGCAGCTTTATTGGGGCCTGGGGGTCTACTAATGAAAAACTGTTTTTT; CDR3: CASSFIGAWGSTNEKLFF
J: TRBJ1-2; V: TRBV5-1; size: .; D: .; DNA: TGCGCCAGCAGCCACGGGGGGATAGATGGCTACACCTTC; CDR3: CASSHGGIDGYTF
J: TRBJ2-7; V: TRBV5-1; size: .; D: .; DNA: TGCGCCAGCAGACGCGGGGACTCCTACGAGCAGTACTTC; CDR3: CASRRGDSYEQYF
J: TRBJ2-5; V: TRBV6-2/TRBV6-3; size: .; D: .; DNA: TGTGCCAGCAGTTACTCGGCGGTTCAAGAGACCCAGTACTTC; CDR3: CASSYSAVQETQYF
J: TRBJ1-1; V: TRBV4-1; size: .; D: .; DNA: TGCGCCAGCAGCCAAGGGACGGGGAGCACTGAAGCTTTCTTT; CDR3: CASSQGTGSTEAFF
J: TRBJ2-1; V: TRBV9; size: .; D: TRBD2; DNA: TGTGCCAGCAGCGTAGATCCCCCTAGCGGGGTCCACAATGAGCAGTTCTTC; CDR3: CASSVDPPSGVHNEQFF
J: TRBJ2-7; V: TRBV7-9; size: .; D: TRBD1; DNA: TGTGCCAGCAGCTCGACAGGGTCACCAGCCTACGAGCAGTACTTC; CDR3: CASSSTGSPAYEQYF
J: TRBJ2-5; V: TRBV7-2; size: .; D: .; DNA: TGTGCCAGCAGCCCGGACCGAGAGACCCAGTACTTC; CDR3: CASSPDRETQYF
J: TRBJ1-2; V: TRBV6-1; size: .; D: TRBD1; DNA: TGTGCCAGCGGGGAAGTTTTGCTAGCTCGACAGGGCCTCTATGGCTACACCTTC; CDR3: CASGEVLLARQGLYGYTF
J: TRBJ2-3; V: TRBV24-1; size: .; D: TRBD2; DNA: TGTGCCACCAGTCGTGGGGGAGGGCCCAACACAGATACGCAGTATTTT; CDR3: CATSRGGGPNTDTQYF
J: TRBJ2-7; V: TRBV7-2; size: once; D: .; DNA: TGTGCCAGCAGCTTAGTGAAGCGGTCCGAGCAGTACTTC; CDR3: CASSLVKRSEQYF
J: TRBJ2-1; V: TRBV5-1; size: .; D: .; DNA: TGCGCCAGCAGCGTGGACGGGACTTCTTACAATGAGCAGTTCTTC; CDR3: CASSVDGTSYNEQFF
J: TRBJ2-1; V: TRBV29-1; size: .; D: TRBD2; DNA: TGCAGCGTTGTCCCAAGCGGGGCATACAATGAGCAGTTCTTC; CDR3: CSVVPSGAYNEQFF
J: TRBJ2-5; V: TRBV10-3; size: .; D: .; DNA: TGTGCCATCAGTGGTGGAAAAGAGACCCAGTACTTC; CDR3: CAISGGKETQYF
J: TRBJ1-2; V: TRBV6-5; size: .; D: .; DNA: TGTGCCAGCAGCCCCTCGACAGAGTTTGGCTATGGCTACACCTTC; CDR3: CASSPSTEFGYGYTF
J: TRBJ2-7; V: TRBV16; size: once; D: TRBD2; DNA: TGTGCCAGCAGCCAAGTTAGTAGCGGGGGAGGCGAGCAGTACTTC; CDR3: CASSQVSSGGGEQYF
J: TRBJ2-3; V: TRBV20-1; size: .; D: .; DNA: TGCAGTCCACGTAAGGATACGCAGTATTTT; CDR3: CSPRKDTQYF
J: TRBJ1-2; V: TRBV10-2; size: .; D: .; DNA: TGCGCCCGCGGACGGTGGCACACCTTC; CDR3: CARGRWHTF
J: TRBJ2-7; V: TRBV28; size: .; D: .; DNA: TGTGCCAGCAGTCCAGGGTTTGCCTACGAGCAGTACTTC; CDR3: CASSPGFAYEQYF
J: TRBJ2-7; V: TRBV29-1; size: .; D: TRBD1; DNA: TGCAGCGTCGGTGGGACAGGGCCGACCTACGAGCAGTACTTC; CDR3: CSVGGTGPTYEQYF
J: TRBJ1-2; V: TRBV10-2; size: .; D: .; DNA: TGCGCCAGCAGTGGGGAATGGGGTGGCTACACCTTC; CDR3: CASSGEWGGYTF
J: TRBJ1-2; V: TRBV12-3/TRBV12-4; size: few; D: .; DNA: TGTGCCAGCAGTTTAGGACTCCCGGATGGCTACACCTTC; CDR3: CASSLGLPDGYTF
J: TRBJ2-5; V: TRBV6-2/TRBV6-3; size: .; D: .; DNA: TGTGCCAGCAGTTACCTCGCAGATGGTCAAGAGACCCAGTACTTC; CDR3: CASSYLADGQETQYF
J: TRBJ2-3; V: TRBV24-1; size: .; D: .; DNA: TGTGCCACCAGTGATTTGAGAGGGGTAGGGACAGATACGCAGTATTTT; CDR3: CATSDLRGVGTDTQYF
J: TRBJ2-1; V: TRBV10-1; size: .; D: .; DNA: TGCGCCAGCAGTGAGGCCCGGACAGACAATGAGCAGTTCTTC; CDR3: CASSEARTDNEQFF
J: TRBJ2-1; V: TRBV14; size: once; D: .; DNA: TGTGCCAGCAGCCCCCTGGGGGGTGGGACTTACAATGAGCAGTTCTTC; CDR3: CASSPLGGGTYNEQFF
J: TRBJ1-2; V: TRBV7-9; size: .; D: TRBD1; DNA: TGTGCCAGCAGCTTGGACAGGAGCAACTATGGCTACACCTTC; CDR3: CASSLDRSNYGYTF